This T cell receptor (beta chain) was documented in a study of cytomegalovirus exposure and HLA in healthy donors. Study-wide background: Most genotyped donors, approximately 81% of about 400, had Caucasian-associated genetic ancestry. Study-wide findings and caveats: Some TCR beta chains (about 180 of them) were listed as cytomegalovirus-associated.

The CDR3 runs to 16 residues. Germline CDR1 is SGHVS and CDR2 is FQNEAQ. V lost 6 bases and J 5 bases, leaving 22 bases between the germline ends. To note about this clone: Its cognate antigen is unknown.

It was with 60 Vbeta and 13 Jbeta primers that the PCR ran. The table came from immunoSEQ multiplex PCR; TCRdb's copy has only in-frame clones and leaves some out. The repertoire holds about 120,000 clones, with approximately 87% as singletons. The chain has TRBV7-8 and TRBJ1-1; a weak D match, TRBD1 (6 bases). This sequence was found in a man younger than 35 in good health and CMV-seropositive. The sequenced sample consisted of PBMCs. In DNA, the CDR3 is TGTGCCAGCAGTCGAACAGGGATATCTTCGGGGACTGAAGCTTTCTTT. Its protein product is CASSRTGISSGTEAFF.